The sequence of this T cell receptor (beta chain) was determined in a study of OX40 agonist ivuxolimab in advanced cancers. In the study overall: Patients got intravenous ivuxolimab at 0.01 to 10 mg/kg every 2 weeks. Notes on the study in general: More expanded clones were seen, on average, in CD8+ T cells than in CD4+. Expansion of clones was among the lowest in partial responders at 0.1-3.0 mg/kg.

TCRdb keeps only in-frame clones here, not all; method: immunoSEQ multiplex PCR. This table holds 55,000 to 90,000 clones, 88% found once. Germline V CDR1 and CDR2: SEHNR, FQNEAQ (reference sequence). CDR3 size: 15 residues. The V end was cut by 1 base, the J end by 6 bases, with 16 bases between. As concerns this clone: Its matching antigen is unknown.

People who had autoimmune disease history or systemic immunosuppression were excluded. The chain recombines TRBV7-9 with TRBJ2-7; the D is unclear. The source was CD4+ or CD8+ T cells sorted from blood, collected in a trial of the OX40 agonist ivuxolimab. The TCR comes from an adult with an advanced solid tumor such as melanoma, head and neck, liver or kidney cancer. CDR3 in DNA: TGTGCCAGCAGCTTAGGGGGAAGATGGGCTGGCGAGCAGTACTTC. Its translation is CASSLGGRWAGEQYF.